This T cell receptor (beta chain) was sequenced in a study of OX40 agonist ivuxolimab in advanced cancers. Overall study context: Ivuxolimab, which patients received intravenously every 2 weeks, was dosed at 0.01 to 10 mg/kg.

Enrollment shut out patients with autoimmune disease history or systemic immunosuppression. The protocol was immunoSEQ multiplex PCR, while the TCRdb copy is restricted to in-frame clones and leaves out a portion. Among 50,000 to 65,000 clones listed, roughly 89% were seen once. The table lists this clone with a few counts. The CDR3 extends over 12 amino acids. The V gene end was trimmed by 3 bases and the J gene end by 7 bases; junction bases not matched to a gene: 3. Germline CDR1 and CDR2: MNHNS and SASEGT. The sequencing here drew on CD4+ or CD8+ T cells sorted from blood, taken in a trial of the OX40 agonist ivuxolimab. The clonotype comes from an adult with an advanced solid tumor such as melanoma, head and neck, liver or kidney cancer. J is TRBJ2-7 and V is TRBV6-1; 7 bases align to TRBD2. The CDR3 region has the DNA TGTGCCAGCAGTGAGAACGGGGGGGAGCAGTACTTC. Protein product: CASSENGGEQYF.